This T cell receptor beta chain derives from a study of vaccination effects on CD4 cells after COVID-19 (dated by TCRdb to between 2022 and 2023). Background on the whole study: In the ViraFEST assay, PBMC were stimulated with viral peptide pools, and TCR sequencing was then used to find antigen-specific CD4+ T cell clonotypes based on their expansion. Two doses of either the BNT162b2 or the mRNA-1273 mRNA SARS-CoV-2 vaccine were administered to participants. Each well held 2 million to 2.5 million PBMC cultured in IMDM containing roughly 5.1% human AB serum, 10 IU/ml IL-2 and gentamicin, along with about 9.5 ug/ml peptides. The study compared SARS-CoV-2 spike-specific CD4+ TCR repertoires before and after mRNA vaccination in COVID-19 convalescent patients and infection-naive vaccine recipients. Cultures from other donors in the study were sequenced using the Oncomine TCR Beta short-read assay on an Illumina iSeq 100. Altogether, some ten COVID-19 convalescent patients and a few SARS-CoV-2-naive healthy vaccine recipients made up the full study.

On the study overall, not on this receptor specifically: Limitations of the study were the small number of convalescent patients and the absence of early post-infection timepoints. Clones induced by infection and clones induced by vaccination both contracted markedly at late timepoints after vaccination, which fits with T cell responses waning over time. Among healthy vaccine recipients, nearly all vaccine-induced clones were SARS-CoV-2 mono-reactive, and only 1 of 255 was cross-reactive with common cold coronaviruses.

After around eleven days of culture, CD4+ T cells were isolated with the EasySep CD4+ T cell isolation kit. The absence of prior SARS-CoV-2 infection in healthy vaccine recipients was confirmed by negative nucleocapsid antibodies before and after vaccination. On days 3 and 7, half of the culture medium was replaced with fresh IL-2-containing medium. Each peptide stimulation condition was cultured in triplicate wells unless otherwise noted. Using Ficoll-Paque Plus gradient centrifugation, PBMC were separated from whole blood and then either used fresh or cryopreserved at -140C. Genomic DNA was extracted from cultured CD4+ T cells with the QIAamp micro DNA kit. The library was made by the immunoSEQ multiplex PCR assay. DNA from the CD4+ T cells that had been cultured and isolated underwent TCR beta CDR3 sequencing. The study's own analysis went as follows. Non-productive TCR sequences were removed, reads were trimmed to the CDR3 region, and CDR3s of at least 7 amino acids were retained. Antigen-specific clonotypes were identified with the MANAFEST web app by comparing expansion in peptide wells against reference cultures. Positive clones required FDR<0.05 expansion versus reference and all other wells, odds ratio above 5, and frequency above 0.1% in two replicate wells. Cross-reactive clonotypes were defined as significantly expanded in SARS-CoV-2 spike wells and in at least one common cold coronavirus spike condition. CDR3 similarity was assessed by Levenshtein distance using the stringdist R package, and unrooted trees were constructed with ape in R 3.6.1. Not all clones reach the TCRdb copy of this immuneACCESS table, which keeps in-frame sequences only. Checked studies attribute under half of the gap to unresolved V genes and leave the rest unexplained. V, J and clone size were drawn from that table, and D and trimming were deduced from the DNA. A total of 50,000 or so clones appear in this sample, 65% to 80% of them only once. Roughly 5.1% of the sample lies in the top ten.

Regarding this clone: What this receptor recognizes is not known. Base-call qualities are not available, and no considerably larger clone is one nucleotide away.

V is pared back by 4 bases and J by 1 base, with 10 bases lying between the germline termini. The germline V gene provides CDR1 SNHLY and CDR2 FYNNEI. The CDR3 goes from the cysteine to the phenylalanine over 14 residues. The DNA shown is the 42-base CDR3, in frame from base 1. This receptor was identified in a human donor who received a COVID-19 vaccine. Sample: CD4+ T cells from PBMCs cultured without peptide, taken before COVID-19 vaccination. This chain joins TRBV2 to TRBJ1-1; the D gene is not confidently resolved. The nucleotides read TGTGCCAGCAGTGTGCACACGCCGAACACTGAAGCTTTCTTT. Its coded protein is CASSVHTPNTEAFF.